This entry features one T cell receptor beta chain sequence. This specimen belongs to a study of cytomegalovirus exposure and HLA in healthy donors. 60 Vbeta and 13 Jbeta primers were used in PCR. The assay was immunoSEQ multiplex PCR, and TCRdb's table has in-frame clones only and misses some. This table holds under 250,000 clones, roughly 79% found once. V was clipped by 3 bases and J by 5 bases; unmatched bases: 7. The CDR3 loop spans 15 amino acids. Germline V gene sequence: CDR1 KGHSH, CDR2 LQKENI. The sequence came from a man aged 25-45 years in good health and CMV-seronegative. Sequenced: PBMCs. This rearrangement joins TRBV18 to TRBJ2-5; 9 bases are a match to TRBD1. CDR3 sequence reads: CASSPDRGLLETQYF. The CDR3 DNA follows: TGTGCCAGCTCACCGGACAGGGGTTTGTTGGAGACCCAGTACTTC.